This entry lists 18 T cell receptor beta chains sequenced from one sample in a study of cytomegalovirus exposure and HLA in healthy donors. In the PCR, 60 Vbeta and 13 Jbeta primers were used. The repertoire was sequenced with immunoSEQ multiplex PCR; TCRdb's copy has only in-frame clones and lacks some. Of around 95,000 clones detected, 80% to 90% appear once; the ten largest clones hold 3% to 3.5%. The sequencing sample was made of PBMCs. These TCRs come from a young man in good health and CMV-seropositive.

This clone was detected only a few times. V and J are TRBV27 and TRBJ2-3; TRBD2 aligns across 12 bases. The CDR3 runs to 16 residues. V lost 2 bases, J lost 4 bases, and 4 bases stayed unmatched. Per the germline V gene, CDR1 is MNHEY and CDR2 is SMNVEV (reference sequence). The DNA of the CDR3 is TGTGCCAGCAGTTTAGATTGGACTAGCGGGGCAGATACGCAGTATTTT. Protein: CASSLDWTSGADTQYF.

This chain links TRBV10-2 with TRBJ2-1; D is possibly TRBD2 (6 bases). V was shortened by 6 bases and J by 0 bases, with 15 bases between the two germline ends. CDR1 and CDR2 (germline): WSHSY, SAAADI. CDR3 length: 16 amino acids. The CDR3 bases are TGCGCCAGCAGAAAGGTGCGGGGAAGCTCCTACAATGAGCAGTTCTTC. This gives the protein CASRKVRGSSYNEQFF.

V is TRBV11-2 and J is TRBJ2-1, with 7 bases matching TRBD2. Per the germline V gene, CDR1 is SGHAT and CDR2 is FQNNGV. The CDR3 contains 15 residues. Trimming at V came to 1 base and at J to 3 bases, leaving 3 bases not matched to a gene. The CDR3 coding sequence is TGTGCCAGCAGCTTAGTGGGAGGGCTCTACAATGAGCAGTTCTTC. Translated: CASSLVGGLYNEQFF.

CDR3 sequence: CATSRGDVPNEKLFF. The CDR3 DNA sequence: TGTGCCACCAGCAGAGGAGATGTCCCAAATGAAAAACTGTTTTTT. The V and J genes are TRBV15 and TRBJ1-4; D is uncertain. The CDR3 is made up of 15 amino acids. The V end lost 1 base, the J end lost 5 bases, and 11 bases lay between the germline ends. Germline CDR1 LNHNV, CDR2 YYDKDF (reference sequence).

This chain uses TRBV12-5 with TRBJ1-2; 8 bases fit TRBD1. Germline values: CDR1 LGHNT, CDR2 FRNRAP. The CDR3 contains 17 residues. V was pared by 1 base and J by 8 bases, with 15 bases of the junction left unmatched. The CDR3 DNA is TGTGCTAGTGGTTTGGGACCCCGACAGGGGCCCCGGGGAGGCTACACCTTC. This encodes CASGLGPRQGPRGGYTF.

The V and J genes are TRBV10-3 and TRBJ2-1, with 9 bases lining up with TRBD1. With 2 bases clipped from V and 2 bases from J, the junction kept 1 base outside the gene matches. CDR1 is ENHRY and CDR2 is SYGVKD in the germline V gene. This CDR3 contains 15 residues. For the CDR3, the DNA is TGTGCCATCAGTGAGGGGGACAGGGCCTACAATGAGCAGTTCTTC. Protein sequence: CAISEGDRAYNEQFF.

This chain connects TRBV28 to TRBJ2-4; possibly TRBD1 for D (6 bases). V was cut by 8 bases and J by 3 bases, with 14 bases left in between. CDR1 is MDHEN, CDR2 SYDVKM, per germline. The CDR3 runs 14 residues. This chain's CDR3 is CASVQGVGKNIQYF. The CDR3 coding sequence is TGTGCCAGCGTACAGGGAGTAGGCAAAAACATTCAGTACTTC.

The gene calls are TRBV7-2 and TRBJ1-5; D may be TRBD1 (6 bases). Germline V lookup: CDR1 SGHTA, CDR2 FQGNSA. V lost 1 base to trimming and J lost 0 bases, with 16 bases between them. The CDR3 extends over 18 amino acids. For the CDR3, the DNA is TGTGCCAGCAGCTTAGGGCCGGGACAAACCTATAGCAATCAGCCCCAGCATTTT. Its protein is CASSLGPGQTYSNQPQHF.

The rearrangement joins TRBV9 to TRBJ2-1; 8 bases match TRBD2. The length of the CDR3 is 15 residues. The junction had 3 bases not matched to a gene; V was cut back by 0 bases and J by 4 bases. Germline values: CDR1 SGDLS, CDR2 YYNGEE. CDR3 sequence reads: CASSVAREGYNEQFF. The DNA for the CDR3 is TGTGCCAGCAGCGTAGCCCGGGAGGGGTACAATGAGCAGTTCTTC.

This sequence joins TRBV5-1 and TRBJ1-4, with no clear D. Trimming took off 0 bases at V and 5 bases at J, with 8 bases between the two ends. CDR1 and CDR2 from the germline V gene are SGHRS and YFSETQ. CDR3 size: 14 residues. This CDR3 reads CASSLAGSNEKLFF. The CDR3 region has the DNA TGCGCCAGCAGCTTGGCCGGTTCAAATGAAAAACTGTTTTTT. Drawing the rest from reference TRBV5-1 and TRBJ1-4, the complete variable domain is KAGVTQTPRYLIKTRGQQVTLSCSPISGHRSVSWYQQTPGQGLQFLFEYFSETQRNKGNFPGRFSGRQFSNSRSEMNVSTLELGDSALYLCASSLAGSNEKLFFGSGTQLSVL.

The chain links TRBV30 to TRBJ1-3; no clear D gene. Germline CDR1 reads GTSNPN; CDR2 reads SVGIG (reference sequence). CDR3 length equals 12 residues. V lost 5 bases, J lost 0 bases, and 5 bases lay in between. This CDR3 is CAWGPSGNTIYF. As DNA, the CDR3 is TGTGCCTGGGGCCCCTCTGGAAACACCATATATTTT.

This chain uses TRBV5-4 with TRBJ2-3; a weak D match, TRBD2 (6 bases). Trimming took off 0 bases at V and 5 bases at J, with 22 bases between the two ends. The CDR3 spans 18 residues. Germline lookup yields CDR1 SGHNT and CDR2 YYREEE (reference sequence). The CDR3 sequence is CASSLGAGAVFGGDTQYF. CDR3 DNA: TGTGCCAGCAGCTTGGGGGCCGGGGCGGTCTTCGGGGGAGATACGCAGTATTTT.

This clone is a singleton in its sample. The chain recombines TRBV28 with TRBJ2-1; maybe TRBD2 (6 bases). V lost 6 bases and J lost 0, with 12 bases in between. CDR3 length: 15 amino acids. The germline CDR1 and CDR2 sequences are MDHEN and SYDVKM. The CDR3 sequence is CASSLGGSSYNEQFF. CDR3 DNA: TGTGCCAGCAGCCTCGGGGGAAGCTCCTACAATGAGCAGTTCTTC.

Only one count was recorded for this clone. The chain recombines TRBV7-9 with TRBJ1-3; D ambiguous. From germline, CDR1 is SEHNR and CDR2 FQNEAQ (reference sequence). This CDR3 contains 15 residues. V dropped 0 bases and J dropped 3 bases, with 9 bases sitting between them. CDR3 in amino acids: CASSLAYGNGNTIYF. The CDR3 region has the DNA TGTGCCAGCAGCTTAGCGTACGGGAATGGAAACACCATATATTTT.

V gene TRBV7-2 combines with J gene TRBJ1-1; unclear D gene. The CDR3 contains 11 residues. Per germline, CDR1 SGHTA and CDR2 FQGNSA. V lost 1 base to trimming and J lost 5 bases, with 2 bases between them. The CDR3 loop is CASSLVTEAFF. CDR3 DNA sequence: TGTGCCAGCAGCTTAGTAACTGAAGCTTTCTTT.

This clone occurred a few times. The CDR3 loop reads CASTSDRLIYGYTF. CDR3 nucleotide sequence: TGTGCCAGCACCTCCGACAGGCTGATCTATGGCTACACCTTC. The rearrangement links TRBV6-6 to TRBJ1-2; weak D call: TRBD1 (6 bases). CDR3 size: 14 residues. Germline V gives CDR1 MNHNY, CDR2 SVGAGI (reference sequence). Trimming removed 7 bases from V and 4 bases from J, with 16 bases in between.

A few counts support this clone. The rearrangement joins TRBV28 to TRBJ1-5; D call uncertain. Trimming cost V 5 bases and J 4 bases, with 15 bases left between them. Germline lookup yields CDR1 MDHEN and CDR2 SYDVKM. CDR3 size: 15 residues. CDR3 nucleotide sequence: TGTGCCAGCAGTACGTTCGGGTTAGCAAATCAGCCCCAGCATTTT. As protein: CASSTFGLANQPQHF.

V usage is TRBV30 and J usage is TRBJ2-7; D gene ambiguous. Trimming removed 0 bases at V and 6 bases at J, with 9 bases between. CDR3 length: 12 amino acids. CDR1 is GTSNPN, CDR2 SVGIG, per germline (reference sequence). The CDR3 sequence is CAWSVGTGEQYF. Here the CDR3 DNA reads TGTGCCTGGAGTGTTGGAACGGGCGAGCAGTACTTC.